The entry below describes one T cell receptor beta chain. The sample is drawn from a study of CD8+ T cells in alopecia areata. It was cDNA, reverse transcribed from extracted RNA, that served as the sequencing template. Produced via immunoSEQ multiplex PCR; TCRdb's table is partial and in-frame only. In the table there are around 300,000 clones, roughly 60% of which are singletons. The germline V gene has CDR1 SGHTA and CDR2 FQGNSA. The V gene lost 5 bases and the J gene lost 3 bases, with 10 bases spanning the gap. This CDR3 comprises 13 residues. Regarding treatment: oral pan-JAK inhibitor, 5-10 mg twice daily. Lesional scalp punch biopsies and peripheral blood were collected from alopecia areata patients. PBMCs served as the source from which CD4+ and CD8+ T cells were sorted.

The V call is TRBV7-2, the J call TRBJ2-5; D is possibly TRBD2 (5 bases). The receptor was isolated from a human donor with alopecia areata. The sample was CD4+ T cells sorted from blood, taken between weeks 51 and 54, from a patient treated with tofacitinib. The CDR3 protein is CASSLSAEETQYF. Here the CDR3 DNA reads TGTGCCAGCAGCCTTAGCGCCGAAGAGACCCAGTACTTC.